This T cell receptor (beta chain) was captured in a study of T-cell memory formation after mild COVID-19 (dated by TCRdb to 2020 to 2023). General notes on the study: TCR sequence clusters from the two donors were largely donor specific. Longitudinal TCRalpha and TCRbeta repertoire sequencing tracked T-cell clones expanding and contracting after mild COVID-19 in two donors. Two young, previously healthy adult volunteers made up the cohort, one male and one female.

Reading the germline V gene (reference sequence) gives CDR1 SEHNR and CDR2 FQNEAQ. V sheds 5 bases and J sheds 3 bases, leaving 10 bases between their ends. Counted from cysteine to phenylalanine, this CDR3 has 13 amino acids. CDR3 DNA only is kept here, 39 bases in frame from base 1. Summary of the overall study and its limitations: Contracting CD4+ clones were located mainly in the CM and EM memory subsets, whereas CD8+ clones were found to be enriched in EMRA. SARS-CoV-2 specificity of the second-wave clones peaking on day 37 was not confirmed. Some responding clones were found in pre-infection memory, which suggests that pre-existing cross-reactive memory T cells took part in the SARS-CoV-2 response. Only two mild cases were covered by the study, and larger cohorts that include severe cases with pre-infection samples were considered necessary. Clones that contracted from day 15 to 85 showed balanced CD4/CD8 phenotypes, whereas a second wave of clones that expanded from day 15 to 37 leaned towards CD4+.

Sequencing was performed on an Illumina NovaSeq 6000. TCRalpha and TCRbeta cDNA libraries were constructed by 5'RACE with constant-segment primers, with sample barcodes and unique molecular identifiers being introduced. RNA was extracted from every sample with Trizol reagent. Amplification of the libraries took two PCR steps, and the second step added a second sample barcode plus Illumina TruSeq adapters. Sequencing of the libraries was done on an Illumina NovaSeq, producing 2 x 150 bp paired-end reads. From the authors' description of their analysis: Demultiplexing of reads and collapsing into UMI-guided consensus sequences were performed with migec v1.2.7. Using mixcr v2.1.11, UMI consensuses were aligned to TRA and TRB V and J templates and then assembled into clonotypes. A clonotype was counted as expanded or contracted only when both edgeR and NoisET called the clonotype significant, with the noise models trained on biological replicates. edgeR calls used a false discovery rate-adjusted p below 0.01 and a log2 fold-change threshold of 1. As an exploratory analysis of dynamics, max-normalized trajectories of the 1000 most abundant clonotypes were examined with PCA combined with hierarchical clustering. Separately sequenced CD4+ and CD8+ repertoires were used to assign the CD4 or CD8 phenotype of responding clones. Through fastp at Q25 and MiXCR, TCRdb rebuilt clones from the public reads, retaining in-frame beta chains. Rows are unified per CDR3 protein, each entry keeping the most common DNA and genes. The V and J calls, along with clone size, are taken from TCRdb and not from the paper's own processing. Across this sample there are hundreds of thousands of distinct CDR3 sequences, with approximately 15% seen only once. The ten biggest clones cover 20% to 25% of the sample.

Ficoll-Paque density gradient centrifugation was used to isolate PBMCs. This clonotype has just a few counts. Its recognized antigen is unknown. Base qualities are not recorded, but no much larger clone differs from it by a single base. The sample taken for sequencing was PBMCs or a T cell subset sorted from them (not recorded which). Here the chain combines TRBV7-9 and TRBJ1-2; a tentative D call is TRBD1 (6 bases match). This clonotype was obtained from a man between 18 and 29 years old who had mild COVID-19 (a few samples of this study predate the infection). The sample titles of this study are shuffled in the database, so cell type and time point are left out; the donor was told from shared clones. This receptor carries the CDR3 CASSENRDYGYTF. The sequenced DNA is TGTGCCAGCAGCGAAAACAGGGACTATGGCTACACCTTC.